The 29 T cell receptor beta chains in this list originate from one sample, sequenced in a study of blood T cell repertoires in COVID-19. TCRdb's copy holds only in-frame clones and misses some; the assay was immunoSEQ multiplex PCR. Of 130,000 or so clones listed, more than 85% are singletons. Specimen: peripheral blood. These receptors were taken from a man aged 60 to 69 with COVID-19, enrolled during active disease.

This chain uses TRBV6-2 or TRBV6-3 with TRBJ1-5, with TRBD1 identical over 9 bases. The CDR3 spans 15 residues. Germline trimming cut 2 bases from V and 7 bases from J; bases unmatched to any gene: 6. Germline CDR1 and CDR2: MNHEY and SVGEGT. CDR3 region: CASSYLGQGRQPQHF. The DNA of the CDR3 is TGTGCCAGCAGTTACCTGGGACAGGGAAGGCAGCCCCAGCATTTT.

The J gene is TRBJ1-2, the V gene TRBV7-9, with D unclear. V lost 5 bases, J lost 2 bases, and 12 bases lay in between. There are 14 residues in the CDR3. Germline loops: CDR1 SEHNR, CDR2 FQNEAQ (reference sequence). CDR3 region: CASSLEQINYGYTF. As DNA, the CDR3 is TGTGCCAGCAGCCTTGAACAGATAAACTATGGCTACACCTTC.

This sequence joins TRBV5-1 and TRBJ2-6; 11 bases map to TRBD1. The CDR3 loop spans 17 amino acids. The germline CDR1 and CDR2 sequences are SGHRS and YFSETQ. V lost 5 bases, J lost 0 bases, and 4 bases stayed unmatched. The CDR3 region is CASSGQGAYSGANVLTF. CDR3 DNA sequence: TGCGCCAGCAGTGGACAGGGGGCCTACTCTGGGGCCAACGTCCTGACTTTC.

This clone was seen a few times. The chain joins TRBV10-3 to TRBJ2-7, with TRBD2 matching 10 bases. Germline-derived CDR1 and CDR2 are ENHRY and SYGVKD. This CDR3 comprises 14 residues. V was pared by 4 bases and J by 6 bases, with 6 bases of the junction left unmatched. CDR3 DNA sequence: TGTGCCATCAGTGTACCTAGCGGGGGTTCCGAGCAGTACTTC. The encoded protein is CAISVPSGGSEQYF.

This clone occurred once. The genes are TRBV28 and TRBJ1-1, with D possibly matching TRBD1 (6 bases). Deletions cut 8 bases from V and 1 base from J, with 23 bases between. Germline V gives CDR1 MDHEN, CDR2 SYDVKM. This CDR3 contains 17 residues. CDR3 protein: CASLGTTSPRGNTEAFF. Here the CDR3 DNA reads TGTGCCAGCCTCGGGACAACATCCCCAAGGGGGAACACTGAAGCTTTCTTT.

V gene TRBV30 combines with J gene TRBJ1-6; the D gene is possibly TRBD1 (6 bases). The CDR3 extends over 16 amino acids. The germline V gene has CDR1 GTSNPN and CDR2 SVGIG (reference sequence). V gave up 3 bases and J gave up 6 bases, with 18 bases separating them. CDR3 loop: CAWRRRSGVGNSPLHF. The CDR3 DNA follows: TGTGCCTGGAGGAGGAGGTCAGGGGTAGGTAATTCACCCCTCCACTTT.

Written as DNA, the CDR3 is TGTGCCAGCAGTCCGGGACAGGGGAAAGTCTATAATTCACCCCTCCACTTT. This gives the protein CASSPGQGKVYNSPLHF. V is TRBV7-6 and J is TRBJ1-6; the match to TRBD1 covers 10 bases. The germline gives CDR1 SGHVS, CDR2 FNYEAQ. J lost 3 bases, V lost 6 bases, and 8 bases had no gene match. This CDR3 is built from 17 residues.

The CDR3 sequence: CASSVRQGTPTDTQYF. DNA for the CDR3: TGTGCCAGCAGTGTTCGACAGGGGACCCCCACAGATACGCAGTATTTT. The chain recombines TRBV6-1 with TRBJ2-3; TRBD1 agrees at 8 bases. Losses at the gene ends were 4 bases for V and 2 bases for J; bases not matched to a gene: 8. The CDR3 sequence is 16 residues long. The germline V gene encodes CDR1 MNHNS and CDR2 SASEGT.

The genes are TRBV11-3 and TRBJ2-2, with a possible D match to TRBD2 (6 bases). Germline loops: CDR1 SGHNT, CDR2 YENEEA. With 5 bases removed from V and 6 bases from J, the gap between germline ends came to 16 bases. The CDR3 sequence is 15 residues long. The CDR3 region is CASSPVTGGAGELFF. The CDR3 DNA reads TGTGCCAGCAGCCCCGTGACCGGGGGAGCCGGGGAGCTGTTTTTT.

The rearrangement uses TRBV28 and TRBJ1-5; D is unresolved. Trimming shortened V by 2 bases and J by 4 bases, and 15 bases separated the two germline ends. CDR3 length: 16 amino acids. The germline V gene encodes CDR1 MDHEN and CDR2 SYDVKM. Here the CDR3 reads CASSLERGQANQPQHF. The CDR3, as DNA: TGTGCCAGCAGTTTAGAGCGAGGGCAGGCTAATCAGCCCCAGCATTTT.

The chain carries TRBV19 and TRBJ1-1, with D possibly matching TRBD1 (6 bases). V lost 1 base, J lost 7 bases, and 10 bases lay in between. This CDR3 contains 13 residues. CDR1 is LNHDA, CDR2 SQIVND, per germline (reference sequence). The CDR3, as DNA: TGTGCCAGTAGTATAGGGGACATGAATGAAGCTTTCTTT. This gives the protein CASSIGDMNEAFF.

The V call is TRBV27, the J call TRBJ1-4; D remains ambiguous. V lost 8 bases and J 7 bases, leaving 8 bases between the germline ends. The germline CDR1 and CDR2 sequences are MNHEY and SMNVEV (reference sequence). The CDR3 length is 11 residues. The CDR3 bases are TGTGCCAGCGGGAGAGGTGAAAAACTGTTTTTT. This codes for CASGRGEKLFF.

This clone has only a few counts. The chain carries TRBV5-6 and TRBJ1-3; D ambiguous. CDR1 is SGHDT, CDR2 YYEEEE, per germline. There are 14 residues in the CDR3. V was shortened by 4 bases and J by 1 base, with 9 bases between the two germline ends. For the CDR3, the DNA is TGTGCCAGCAGCCTCGGACTATCTGGAAACACCATATATTTT. Amino acid sequence: CASSLGLSGNTIYF.

V gene TRBV10-3 combines with J gene TRBJ1-3; D is undetermined. V was cut by 0 bases and J by 4 bases, with 13 bases left in between. Germline CDR1 and CDR2: ENHRY and SYGVKD. The CDR3 consists of 16 residues. The CDR3 coding sequence is TGTGCCATCAGTGAGTCGTTGGGCAGGCCGGGAAACACCATATATTTT. Its translation: CAISESLGRPGNTIYF.

The V and J genes are TRBV11-2 and TRBJ2-7, with 8 bases fitting TRBD1. CDR3 length: 13 residues. Germline values: CDR1 SGHAT, CDR2 FQNNGV. V was pared by 1 base and J by 6 bases, with 2 bases of the junction left unmatched. The CDR3 DNA sequence: TGTGCCAGCAGCTTAGTGACAGGGGTCGAGCAGTACTTC. Translated: CASSLVTGVEQYF. Based on the CDR3 plus reference TRBV11-2 and TRBJ2-7, the full variable domain is EAGVAQSPRYKIIEKRQSVAFWCNPISGHATLYWYQQILGQGPKLLIQFQNNGVVDDSQLPKDRFSAERLKGVDSTLKIQPAKLEDSAVYLCASSLVTGVEQYFGPGTRLTVT.

The V gene is TRBV19, the J gene TRBJ2-5; D call uncertain. Trimming removed 3 bases from V and 5 bases from J, with 4 bases in between. Looked up from germline, CDR1 is LNHDA and CDR2 is SQIVND (reference sequence). This CDR3 contains 11 residues. Here the CDR3 reads CASSMRETQYF. In DNA form, the CDR3 reads TGTGCCAGTAGTATGAGGGAGACCCAGTACTTC. Drawing the rest from reference TRBV19 and TRBJ2-5, the complete variable domain is DGGITQSPKYLFRKEGQNVTLSCEQNLNHDAMYWYRQDPGQGLRLIYYSQIVNDFQKGDIAEGYSVSREKKESFPLTVTSAQKNPTAFYLCASSMRETQYFGPGTRLLVL.

The chain has TRBV6-1 and TRBJ2-2; D might be TRBD1 (5 bases). Trimming cost V 2 bases and J 6 bases, with 13 bases left between them. The CDR3 totals 15 residues. Germline CDR1 and CDR2: MNHNS and SASEGT. This chain's CDR3 is CASSEPGNRAGELFF. CDR3 nucleotides: TGTGCCAGCAGTGAACCAGGGAATCGAGCCGGGGAGCTGTTTTTT.

This chain uses TRBV19 with TRBJ1-1; 7 positions agree with TRBD1. The CDR3 is made up of 15 amino acids. V was pared by 11 bases and J by 0 bases, with 12 bases of the junction left unmatched. Germline loops: CDR1 LNHDA, CDR2 SQIVND (reference sequence). The chain's CDR3 is CASFPGTVMNTEAFF. The CDR3 nucleotides are TGTGCCTCGTTTCCCGGGACAGTTATGAACACTGAAGCTTTCTTT.

The chain combines TRBV2 with TRBJ2-7; TRBD2 is a possible D gene (6 bases). V was trimmed by 8 bases and J by 0 bases, leaving 11 bases between them. The CDR3 is 13 residues long. Germline V gene sequence: CDR1 SNHLY, CDR2 FYNNEI. CDR3 DNA sequence: TGTGCCAGCTCTCGGGGGAACTCCTACGAGCAGTACTTC. Amino acid sequence: CASSRGNSYEQYF.

The gene calls are TRBV2 and TRBJ2-6, with D possibly matching TRBD2 (7 bases). The CDR3 totals 15 residues. Trimming took off 4 bases at V and 2 bases at J, with 9 bases between the two ends. Per the germline V gene, CDR1 is SNHLY and CDR2 is FYNNEI. The CDR3 nucleotides read TGTGCCAGCAGTGCCGGGGGGCCTGGGGCCAACGTCCTGACTTTC. Encoded protein: CASSAGGPGANVLTF.

The chain links TRBV12-3 or TRBV12-4 to TRBJ1-2; the D gene is possibly TRBD1 (5 bases). The CDR3 consists of 12 residues. V lost 7 bases, J lost 6 bases, and 12 bases lay in between. The CDR3 reads CASTERGNGYTF. CDR3 coding DNA: TGTGCCAGCACTGAGCGGGGGAATGGCTACACCTTC.

This rearrangement joins TRBV28 to TRBJ1-4; TRBD1 is a possible D gene (5 bases). V lost 1 base, J lost 4 bases, and 10 bases lay in between. Germline V gives CDR1 MDHEN, CDR2 SYDVKM. The CDR3 length is 15 residues. CDR3 protein: CASSLSGGINEKLFF. In nucleotides, the CDR3 is TGTGCCAGCAGTTTATCGGGGGGGATTAATGAAAAACTGTTTTTT. The variable domain in full, completed from reference TRBV28 and TRBJ1-4, reads DVKVTQSSRYLVKRTGEKVFLECVQDMDHENMFWYRQDPGLGLRLIYFSYDVKMKEKGDIPEGYSVSREKKERFSLILESASTNQTSMYLCASSLSGGINEKLFFGSGTQLSVL.

The rearrangement links TRBV27 to TRBJ2-7; possible D gene TRBD1, 6 bases. CDR3 size: 14 residues. V lost 3 bases, J lost 1 base, and 10 bases lay in between. Germline V CDR1 and CDR2: MNHEY, SMNVEV (reference sequence). The CDR3 sequence: CASSLRQGSYEQYF. In nucleotides, the CDR3 is TGTGCCAGCAGTTTGCGGCAGGGGTCCTACGAGCAGTACTTC.

The rearrangement uses TRBV5-1 and TRBJ2-7; 13 bases map to TRBD2. This CDR3 comprises 16 residues. The V gene end was trimmed by 1 base and the J gene end by 2 bases; junction bases not matched to a gene: 3. The germline gives CDR1 SGHRS, CDR2 YFSETQ. CDR3 in amino acids: CASSLILAGGPYEQYF. The DNA for the CDR3 is TGCGCCAGCAGCTTGATACTAGCGGGGGGGCCCTACGAGCAGTACTTC.

This chain connects TRBV5-4 to TRBJ2-3; D is possibly TRBD2 (7 bases). This CDR3 contains 16 residues. Germline loops: CDR1 SGHNT, CDR2 YYREEE (reference sequence). Trimming removed 0 bases at V and 5 bases at J, with 16 bases between. In DNA, the CDR3 is TGTGCCAGCAGCTTGGCCCGCGGGGGCCCCCAAGATACGCAGTATTTT. Its translation: CASSLARGGPQDTQYF.

The CDR3 DNA reads as TGTGCCAGCAGTCGGACTAGCGGGGCCCAAGAGACCCAGTACTTC. This translates into CASSRTSGAQETQYF. The chain links TRBV7-3 to TRBJ2-5, with 12 bases identical to TRBD2. Trimming removed 6 bases from V and 1 base from J; junction bases left unmatched: 3. The CDR3 is made up of 15 amino acids. Germline assignment: CDR1 SGHTA and CDR2 FQGTGA.

The chain employs TRBV19 and TRBJ1-5, with 8 bases fitting TRBD1. CDR3 length: 16 amino acids. Germline CDR1 LNHDA, CDR2 SQIVND (reference sequence). With 5 bases clipped from V and 0 bases from J, the junction kept 6 bases outside the gene matches. The CDR3 DNA reads as TGTGCCAGTAGTCCCGACAGGGGCCTTAGCAATCAGCCCCAGCATTTT. Protein: CASSPDRGLSNQPQHF.

The CDR3 loop reads CASSYGQVYNEQFF. CDR3 in DNA: TGTGCCAGCAGTTACGGGCAGGTTTACAATGAGCAGTTCTTC. The chain joins TRBV6-2 or TRBV6-3 to TRBJ2-1, with D uncertain. CDR3 length: 14 amino acids. With 2 bases removed from V and 4 bases from J, the gap between germline ends came to 9 bases. Germline V CDR1 and CDR2: MNHEY, SVGEGT.

The rearrangement joins TRBV11-2 to TRBJ2-7; 12 bases match TRBD1. Trimming cost V 8 bases and J 2 bases; bases outside gene matches: 13. Germline assignment: CDR1 SGHAT and CDR2 FQNNGV. The CDR3 runs to 17 residues. The CDR3 sequence: CASSLGQGAYSTYEQYF. As DNA, the CDR3 is TGTGCCAGCTCCCTGGGACAGGGGGCATATAGTACCTACGAGCAGTACTTC.